These 31 T cell receptor beta chains were all obtained from the same sample, sequenced in a study of glioma-infiltrating T cells after dendritic cell vaccination (TCRdb year 2016). This specimen's time point label, per the study, means: after dendritic cell vaccination, including at tumor progression/relapse. Libraries were built with the immunoSEQ multiplex PCR assay. In TCRdb, the immuneACCESS table is reduced to in-frame sequences with V and J assigned. These tables do not hold every clone; where another copy was compared, an unresolved V gene accounts for under half, and the others remain unexplained. Within this sample are roughly 60,000 clones, with roughly nine tenths of them counted one time only. The ten largest clones capture 11% of the sample. The starting material was blood, obtained after dendritic cell vaccination. Receptors were obtained from a human donor with glioblastoma.

Regarding this clone: In the same sample, other DNA sequences code for this CDR3. The rearrangement links TRBV5-6 to TRBJ1-6; TRBD1 is a possible D gene (6 bases). Germline V gene lookup returns CDR1 SGHDT and CDR2 YYEEEE. Trimming stripped 6 bases from V and 8 bases from J, with 21 bases between. The CDR3 is 16 residues long. The CDR3 coding sequence is TGTGCCAGCACCTGGTGGGGCCCAGGGGAAGATTCACCCCTCCACTTT. Amino acid sequence: CASTWWGPGEDSPLHF.

The V call is TRBV5-1, the J call TRBJ2-1, with TRBD1 matching over 10 bases. J lost 8 bases, V lost 6 bases, and 8 bases had no gene match. The CDR3 totals 14 residues. Germline-derived CDR1 and CDR2 are SGHRS and YFSETQ. The CDR3 DNA follows: TGCGCCAGCAAATCCGGGACAGGGGACGATGAGCAGTTCTTC. Protein product: CASKSGTGDDEQFF.

The chain uses TRBV6-1 and TRBJ2-7, with 9 bases matching TRBD1. CDR3 length: 15 amino acids. Trimming cost V 6 bases and J 2 bases; bases outside gene matches: 8. Germline V lookup: CDR1 MNHNS, CDR2 SASEGT. CDR3 nucleotide sequence: TGTGCCAGCAGGCGGGACAGGGAGCGAGCCTACGAGCAGTACTTC. It codes for CASRRDRERAYEQYF.

The chain couples TRBV6-5 to TRBJ1-2; D uncertain. V lost 10 bases, J lost 4 bases, and 10 bases lay in between. CDR3 size: 11 residues. Germline CDR1 reads MNHEY; CDR2 reads SVGAGI. CDR3 in amino acids: CATGSLYGYTF. In DNA form, the CDR3 reads TGTGCCACCGGGAGCCTCTATGGCTACACCTTC.

The V and J genes are TRBV6-1 and TRBJ1-4; D may be TRBD1 (5 bases). This CDR3 is 14 amino acids long. Trimming left V 4 bases short and J 11 bases short, with 17 bases between. In germline, CDR1 is MNHNS, CDR2 SASEGT. Written as DNA, the CDR3 is TGTGCCAGCAGTGCCTTTACCGGGGGGAGGAAACTGTTTTTT. Translating gives CASSAFTGGRKLFF.

The chain employs TRBV11-2 and TRBJ2-7; 11 nucleotides agree with TRBD1. CDR3 size: 13 residues. Losses at the gene ends were 8 bases for V and 6 bases for J; bases not matched to a gene: 6. Germline CDR1 is SGHAT and CDR2 is FQNNGV. In nucleotides, the CDR3 is TGTGCCAGCGAGGACAGGGGGCCGGGCGAGCAGTACTTC. Translating it yields CASEDRGPGEQYF.

The chain uses TRBV7-2 and TRBJ1-2, with D possibly being TRBD1 (5 bases). V was shortened by 6 bases and J by 8 bases, with 25 bases between the two germline ends. This CDR3 contains 16 residues. Germline V gene sequence: CDR1 SGHTA, CDR2 FQGNSA. CDR3 in amino acids: CASSLTDSSLRSGYTF. The CDR3 coding sequence is TGTGCCAGCAGTTTAACCGACAGTTCCCTAAGGAGCGGCTACACCTTC.

The rearrangement joins TRBV5-4 to TRBJ2-7; 12 nucleotides match TRBD1. The CDR3 runs 13 residues. Trimming took 9 bases from V and 2 from J; bases not matched to a gene: 3. Germline V gene sequence: CDR1 SGHNT, CDR2 YYREEE (reference sequence). CDR3 protein: CATGTGGAYEQYF. DNA of the CDR3: TGTGCCACAGGGACAGGGGGCGCCTACGAGCAGTACTTC.

The chain joins TRBV7-9 to TRBJ2-5; no definite D call. The DNA matches TRBJ2-7 better at its end, which makes the J call doubtful. This CDR3 has 12 amino acids. Germline values: CDR1 SEHNR, CDR2 FQNEAQ (reference sequence). The CDR3 reads CASSLSPYEQYF. CDR3 DNA sequence: TGTGCCAGCAGCTTATCACCCTACGAGCAGTACTTC.

V is TRBV10-3 and J is TRBJ2-7; 8 nucleotides match TRBD1. This CDR3 has 12 amino acids. V trimming: 8 bases; J trimming: 6 bases; junction bases outside the gene matches: 6. Germline CDR1 and CDR2: ENHRY and SYGVKD. In DNA, the CDR3 is TGTGCCATCGGAAGACAGGGGTCCGAGCAGTACTTC. Amino acids: CAIGRQGSEQYF.

Turning to this clone: At the DNA level, this CDR3 is encoded by other sequences in the same sample as well. The chain links TRBV19 to TRBJ1-6, with 8 nucleotides matching TRBD1. J gave up 6 bases and V 3 bases, and 7 bases lay outside the gene matches. The CDR3 consists of 16 residues. CDR1 is LNHDA and CDR2 is SQIVND in the germline V gene (reference sequence). In nucleotides, the CDR3 is TGTGCCAGTAGTATCACCGAGACAGGGGTTAATTCACCCCTCCACTTT. Translated: CASSITETGVNSPLHF.

The chain recombines TRBV7-2 with TRBJ2-1, with TRBD2 matching 7 bases. Germline CDR1 reads SGHTA; CDR2 reads FQGNSA. The J segment lost 5 bases and the V segment lost 5 bases, leaving 9 bases of the junction unmatched. The CDR3 length is 15 residues. The CDR3 here is CASSPGLGSHNEQFF. CDR3 nucleotide sequence: TGTGCCAGCAGCCCAGGACTAGGTTCCCACAATGAGCAGTTCTTC. The variable domain in full, with the rest retrieved from reference TRBV7-2 and TRBJ2-1, is GAGVSQSPSNKVTEKGKDVELRCDPISGHTALYWYRQSLGQGLEFLIYFQGNSAPDKSGLPSDRFSAERTGGSVSTLTIQRTQQEDSAVYLCASSPGLGSHNEQFFGPGTRLTVL.

CDR3 region: CASSWGTGGAMFNTEAFF. Here the CDR3 DNA reads TGCGCCAGCAGCTGGGGGACAGGGGGCGCCATGTTTAACACTGAAGCTTTCTTT. The chain links TRBV5-1 to TRBJ1-1; 12 nucleotides line up with TRBD1. Germline V gene sequence: CDR1 SGHRS, CDR2 YFSETQ. The CDR3 is 18 residues long. V shed 3 bases, J shed 2 bases, and the junction held 11 bases outside the gene matches.

This rearrangement joins TRBV5-4 to TRBJ2-5; TRBD1 matches 7 bases. The CDR3 has 14 residues. V lost 4 bases and J lost 3; bases outside the gene matches: 6. Germline CDR1 SGHNT, CDR2 YYREEE (reference sequence). The CDR3 protein is CASSPTGIEETQYF. As DNA, the CDR3 is TGTGCCAGCAGCCCGACAGGGATCGAAGAGACCCAGTACTTC.

CDR3 in amino acids: CASSPRGTRRTNTEAFF. CDR3 sequence (DNA): TGTGCCAGCAGCCCCCGAGGGACTCGACGGACTAACACTGAAGCTTTCTTT. The J gene is TRBJ1-1, the V gene TRBV11-2; the D gene is possibly TRBD1 (5 bases). Per the germline V gene, CDR1 is SGHAT and CDR2 is FQNNGV. The germline V and J ends were trimmed by 5 bases and 2 bases, with 21 bases remaining between them. The CDR3 length is 17 residues.

The DNA for the CDR3 is TGTGCCAGCAGCTTGATGGCCCTAGACCCCTACTTGGCCTACGAGCAGTACTTC. Amino acid sequence: CASSLMALDPYLAYEQYF. The V and J genes are TRBV5-4 and TRBJ2-7; no clear D. V was pared by 1 base and J by 2 bases, with 22 bases between. The germline V gene encodes CDR1 SGHNT and CDR2 YYREEE (reference sequence). This CDR3 has 18 residues.

The V call is TRBV4-2, the J call TRBJ1-1; 8 bases align to TRBD1. The germline gives CDR1 LGHNA, CDR2 YNFKEQ. There are 15 residues in the CDR3. The V segment lost 0 bases and the J segment 5 bases; nucleotides outside the gene matches: 5. CDR3 sequence: CASSQESRGRTEAFF. The CDR3 DNA reads as TGTGCCAGCAGCCAAGAGAGCAGGGGGCGGACTGAAGCTTTCTTT.

A single count supports this clone. The J gene is TRBJ1-1, the V gene TRBV25-1, with a weak D call TRBD1 (5 bases). The V gene's germline CDR1 is MGHDK and CDR2 SYGVNS. The CDR3 is 14 residues long. V was shortened by 6 bases and J by 3 bases, with 14 bases between the two germline ends. The CDR3 here is CASSRLAGDTEAFF. The CDR3 DNA is TGTGCCAGCAGCCGCCTAGCGGGGGACACTGAAGCTTTCTTT. Full variable domain (outside the CDR3, taken from reference TRBV25-1 and TRBJ1-1): EADIYQTPRYLVIGTGKKITLECSQTMGHDKMYWYQQDPGMELHLIHYSYGVNSTEKGDLSSESTVSRIRTEHFPLTLESARPSHTSQYLCASSRLAGDTEAFFGQGTRLTVV.

This chain uses TRBV7-9 with TRBJ1-1, with 7 bases identical to TRBD1. With 5 bases clipped from V and 4 bases from J, the junction kept 7 bases outside the gene matches. The length of the CDR3 is 14 residues. Germline V gene data show CDR1 as SEHNR and CDR2 as FQNEAQ (reference sequence). The CDR3, as DNA: TGTGCCAGCAGCCCACGGACAGGCGGCACTGAAGCTTTCTTT. The encoded protein is CASSPRTGGTEAFF. Looking up the rest from reference TRBV7-9 and TRBJ1-1 gives the full variable domain: DTGVSQNPRHKITKRGQNVTFRCDPISEHNRLYWYRQTLGQGPEFLTYFQNEAQLEKSRLLSDRFSAERPKGSFSTLEIQRTEQGDSAMYLCASSPRTGGTEAFFGQGTRLTVV.

The V and J genes are TRBV6-5 and TRBJ1-1; possibly TRBD1 for D (6 bases). Trimming stripped 7 bases from V and 2 bases from J, with 17 bases between. The CDR3 is 15 residues long. Germline V gene lookup returns CDR1 MNHEY and CDR2 SVGAGI. CDR3 protein: CASNTGQTTNTEAFF. The CDR3 DNA follows: TGTGCCAGCAATACCGGACAGACTACTAACACTGAAGCTTTCTTT.

This chain links TRBV5-1 with TRBJ2-7; 8 bases map to TRBD2. The germline V gene has CDR1 SGHRS and CDR2 YFSETQ. The CDR3 runs 16 residues. With V trimmed by 4 bases and J by 2 bases, 11 bases remained unmatched. CDR3 sequence reads: CASSLGPSGSAYEQYF. The CDR3, as DNA: TGCGCCAGCAGCCTCGGCCCTAGCGGGTCCGCCTACGAGCAGTACTTC. The complete variable domain, with remaining parts taken from reference TRBV5-1 and TRBJ2-7, reads KAGVTQTPRYLIKTRGQQVTLSCSPISGHRSVSWYQQTPGQGLQFLFEYFSETQRNKGNFPGRFSGRQFSNSRSEMNVSTLELGDSALYLCASSLGPSGSAYEQYFGPGTRLTVT.

This clone was counted a few times. The V call is TRBV13, the J call TRBJ1-1; 7 nucleotides agree with TRBD1. V lost 6 bases to trimming and J lost 4 bases; unmatched junction nucleotides: 5. The CDR3 covers 13 residues. Germline V CDR1 and CDR2: PRHDT, FYEKMQ (reference sequence). The CDR3 DNA reads TGTGCCAGCAGGGATCCAGGGGGCACTGAAGCTTTCTTT. This codes for CASRDPGGTEAFF.

V usage is TRBV5-4 and J usage is TRBJ1-1; D not resolved. V was trimmed by 1 base and J by 5 bases, leaving 12 bases between them. This CDR3 is 14 amino acids long. Germline loops: CDR1 SGHNT, CDR2 YYREEE (reference sequence). CDR3 amino acids: CASSLWQTLTEAFF. The CDR3 nucleotides are TGTGCCAGCAGCTTGTGGCAGACTCTGACTGAAGCTTTCTTT.

A single count supports this clone. The chain links TRBV5-1 to TRBJ1-1, with 8 bases matching TRBD1. The CDR3 is made up of 17 amino acids. V lost 0 bases, J lost 5 bases, and 12 bases stayed unmatched. Germline V gene lookup returns CDR1 SGHRS and CDR2 YFSETQ. CDR3 nucleotide sequence: TGCGCCAGCAGCTTGGGTGGGGCAGGGGGCTTTCCAACTGAAGCTTTCTTT. Translating it yields CASSLGGAGGFPTEAFF.

The chain employs TRBV5-1 and TRBJ2-5, with TRBD1 identical over 11 bases. CDR1 and CDR2 (germline): SGHRS, YFSETQ. V was pared by 2 bases and J by 5 bases, with 8 bases of the junction left unmatched. CDR3 length equals 16 residues. CDR3 bases: TGCGCCAGCAGCTTATCGCCCGGGACAGGGGGGGAGACCCAGTACTTC. Encoded protein: CASSLSPGTGGETQYF.

The J gene is TRBJ2-5, the V gene TRBV18, with D possibly being TRBD2 (6 bases). Germline CDR1 reads KGHSH; CDR2 reads LQKENI. The CDR3 is 15 amino acids. With 0 bases removed from V and 13 bases from J, the gap between germline ends came to 21 bases. The CDR3 sequence is CASSPPSRQSQGGYF. In DNA, the CDR3 is TGTGCCAGCTCACCACCGTCACGACAGTCCCAGGGAGGGTACTTC.

The V call is TRBV7-5, the J call TRBJ1-1; the listed D gene, TRBD1, was not tested against the DNA. TRBV7-5 is termed a pseudogene. This CDR3 region has 15 residues. The chain's CDR3 is CARSFPGQGNTEAFF. CDR3 in DNA: TGTGCCAGAAGCTTTCCGGGACAGGGGAACACTGAAGCTTTCTTT.

V and J are TRBV11-3 and TRBJ1-2, with D perhaps matching TRBD1 (6 bases). The CDR3 loop spans 15 amino acids. V shed 2 bases and J shed 6 bases, with 16 bases lying between them. CDR1 is SGHNT and CDR2 is YENEEA in the germline V gene. In nucleotides, the CDR3 is TGTGCCAGCAGCTTAAGCCTAAAAAGGACAGATGGCTACACCTTC. Its protein product is CASSLSLKRTDGYTF.

The chain links TRBV5-1 to TRBJ2-7, with a possible D match to TRBD1 (6 bases). The germline V gene encodes CDR1 SGHRS and CDR2 YFSETQ. Trimming shortened V by 4 bases and J by 3 bases, and 11 bases separated the two germline ends. This CDR3 is 13 amino acids long. In DNA form, the CDR3 reads TGCGCCAGCAGCCCGGGACACAACTACGAGCAGTACTTC. This sequence encodes CASSPGHNYEQYF. Combining the CDR3 with reference TRBV5-1 and TRBJ2-7 gives the whole variable domain KAGVTQTPRYLIKTRGQQVTLSCSPISGHRSVSWYQQTPGQGLQFLFEYFSETQRNKGNFPGRFSGRQFSNSRSEMNVSTLELGDSALYLCASSPGHNYEQYFGPGTRLTVT.

The chain employs TRBV4-2 and TRBJ2-2; 15 nucleotides match TRBD2. The CDR3 has 18 amino acids. Germline V gene data show CDR1 as LGHNA and CDR2 as YNFKEQ. V trimming: 4 bases; J trimming: 2 bases; junction bases outside the gene matches: 5. This CDR3 reads CASSPWTSGGVNTGELFF. CDR3 bases: TGTGCCAGCAGCCCCTGGACTAGCGGGGGGGTTAACACCGGGGAGCTGTTTTTT.

This chain links TRBV4-3 with TRBJ1-1; 9 bases match TRBD1. Germline assignment: CDR1 LGHNA and CDR2 YSLEER. The J segment lost 1 base and the V segment lost 0 bases, leaving 3 bases of the junction unmatched. The CDR3 contains 16 residues. CDR3 nucleotides: TGCGCCAGCAGCCAAGATGGGACAGGGCGGAACACTGAAGCTTTCTTT. Its protein product is CASSQDGTGRNTEAFF.